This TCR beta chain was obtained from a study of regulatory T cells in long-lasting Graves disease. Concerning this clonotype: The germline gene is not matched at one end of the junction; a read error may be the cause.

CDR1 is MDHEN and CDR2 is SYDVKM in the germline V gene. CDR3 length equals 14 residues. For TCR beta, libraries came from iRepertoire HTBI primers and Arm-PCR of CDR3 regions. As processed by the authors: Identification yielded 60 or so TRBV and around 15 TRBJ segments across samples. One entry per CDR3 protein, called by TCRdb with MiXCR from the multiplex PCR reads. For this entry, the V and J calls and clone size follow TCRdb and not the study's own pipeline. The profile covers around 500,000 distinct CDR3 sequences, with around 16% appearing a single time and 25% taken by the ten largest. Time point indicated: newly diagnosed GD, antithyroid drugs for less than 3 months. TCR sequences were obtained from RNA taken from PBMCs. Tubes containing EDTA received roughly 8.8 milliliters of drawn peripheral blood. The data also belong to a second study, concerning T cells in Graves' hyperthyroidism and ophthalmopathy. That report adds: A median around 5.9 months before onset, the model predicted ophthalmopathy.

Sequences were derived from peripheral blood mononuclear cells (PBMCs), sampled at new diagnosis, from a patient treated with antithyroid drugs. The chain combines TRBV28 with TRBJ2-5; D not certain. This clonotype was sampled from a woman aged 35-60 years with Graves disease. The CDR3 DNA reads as TGTGCCAGCTCCGAGCAGCCTTACCAACAGACCCAGTACTTC. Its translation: CASSEQPYQQTQYF.